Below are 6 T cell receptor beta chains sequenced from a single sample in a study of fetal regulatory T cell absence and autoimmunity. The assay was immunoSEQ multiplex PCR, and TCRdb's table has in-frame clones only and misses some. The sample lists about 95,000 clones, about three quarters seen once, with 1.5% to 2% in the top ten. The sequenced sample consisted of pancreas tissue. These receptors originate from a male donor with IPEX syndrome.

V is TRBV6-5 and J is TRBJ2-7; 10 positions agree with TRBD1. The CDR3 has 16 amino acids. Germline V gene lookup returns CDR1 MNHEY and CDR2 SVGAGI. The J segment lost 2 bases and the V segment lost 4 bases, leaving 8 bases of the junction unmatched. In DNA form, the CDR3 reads TGTGCCAGCAGTTCGGTCCTGGACAGGGGGACCTACGAGCAGTACTTC. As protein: CASSSVLDRGTYEQYF.

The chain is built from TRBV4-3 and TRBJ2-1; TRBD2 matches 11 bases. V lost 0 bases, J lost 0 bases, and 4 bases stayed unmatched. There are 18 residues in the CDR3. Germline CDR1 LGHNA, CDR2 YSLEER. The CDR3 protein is CASSQDLAGGPSYNEQFF. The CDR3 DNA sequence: TGCGCCAGCAGCCAAGATCTAGCGGGGGGTCCCTCCTACAATGAGCAGTTCTTC.

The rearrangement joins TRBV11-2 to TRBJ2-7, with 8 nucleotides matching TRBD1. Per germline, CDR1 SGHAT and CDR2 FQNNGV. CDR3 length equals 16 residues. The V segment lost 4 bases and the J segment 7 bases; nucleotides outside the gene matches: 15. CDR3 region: CASSSVSIRGLIEQYF. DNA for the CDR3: TGTGCCAGCAGCTCCGTCTCTATCAGGGGGCTTATAGAGCAGTACTTC. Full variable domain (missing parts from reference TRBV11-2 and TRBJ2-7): EAGVAQSPRYKIIEKRQSVAFWCNPISGHATLYWYQQILGQGPKLLIQFQNNGVVDDSQLPKDRFSAERLKGVDSTLKIQPAKLEDSAVYLCASSSVSIRGLIEQYFGPGTRLTVT.

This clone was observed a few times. The CDR3, as DNA: TGTGCCAGCAGTAGCTCTGGGGCCAACGTCCTGACTTTC. Translation gives CASSSSGANVLTF. This chain joins TRBV2 and TRBJ2-6; unclear D gene. The CDR3 consists of 13 residues. V was pared by 5 bases and J by 0 bases, with 2 bases between. Germline V lookup: CDR1 SNHLY, CDR2 FYNNEI.

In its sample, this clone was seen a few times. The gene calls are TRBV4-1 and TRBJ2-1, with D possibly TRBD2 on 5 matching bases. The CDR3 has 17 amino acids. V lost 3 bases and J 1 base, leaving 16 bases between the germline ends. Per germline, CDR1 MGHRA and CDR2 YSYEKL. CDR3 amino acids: CASSQSYPERSYNEQFF. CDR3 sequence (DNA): TGCGCCAGCAGCCAGTCCTATCCCGAGCGGTCCTACAATGAGCAGTTCTTC.

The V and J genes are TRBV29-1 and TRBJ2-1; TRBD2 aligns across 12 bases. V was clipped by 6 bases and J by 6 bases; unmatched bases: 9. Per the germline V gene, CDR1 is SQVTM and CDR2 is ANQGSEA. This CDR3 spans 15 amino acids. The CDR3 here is CSVMVWGLAGNEQFF. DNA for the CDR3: TGCAGCGTGATGGTTTGGGGACTAGCGGGCAATGAGCAGTTCTTC.